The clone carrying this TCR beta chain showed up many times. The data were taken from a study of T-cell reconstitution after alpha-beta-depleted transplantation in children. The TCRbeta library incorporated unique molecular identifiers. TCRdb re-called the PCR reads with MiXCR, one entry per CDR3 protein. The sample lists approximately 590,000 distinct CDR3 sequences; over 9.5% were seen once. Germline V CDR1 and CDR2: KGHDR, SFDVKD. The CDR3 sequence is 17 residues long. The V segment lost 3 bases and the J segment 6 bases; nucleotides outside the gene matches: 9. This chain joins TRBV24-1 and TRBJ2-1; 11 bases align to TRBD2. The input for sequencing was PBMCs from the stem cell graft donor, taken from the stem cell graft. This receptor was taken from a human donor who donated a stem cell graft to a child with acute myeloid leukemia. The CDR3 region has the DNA TGTGCCACCAGTGATAGTATGGGACTAGCGGTACCCAATGAGCAGTTCTTC. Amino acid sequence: CATSDSMGLAVPNEQFF.